What follows is one TCR beta chain and its context. Its antigen is unknown. The length of the CDR3 is 15 residues. Trimming shortened V by 0 bases and J by 6 bases, and 14 bases separated the two germline ends. CDR1 SQVTM and CDR2 ANQGSEA come from the germline V gene. These data belong to a study of cytomegalovirus exposure and HLA in healthy donors. Broader study findings: Rarity held for most TCR sequences, but there were some public TCRs that occurred in many donors. In a later analysis, compared with equally common non-associated chains, HLA-associated beta chains were more expanded.

PCR employed 60 Vbeta and 13 Jbeta primers. Only in-frame clones appear in the TCRdb table, and some are missing; sequencing was by immunoSEQ multiplex PCR. The table has around 100,000 clones, 65% to 75% seen once. Input material: PBMCs. The TCR was taken from a man aged 35 to 55 in good health and CMV-seropositive. The V gene is TRBV29-1, the J gene TRBJ1-4; possible D gene TRBD1, 5 bases. CDR3 in DNA: TGCAGCGTTGAAGATCCGGGGGTTGGGGATGAAAAACTGTTTTTT. It codes for CSVEDPGVGDEKLFF.